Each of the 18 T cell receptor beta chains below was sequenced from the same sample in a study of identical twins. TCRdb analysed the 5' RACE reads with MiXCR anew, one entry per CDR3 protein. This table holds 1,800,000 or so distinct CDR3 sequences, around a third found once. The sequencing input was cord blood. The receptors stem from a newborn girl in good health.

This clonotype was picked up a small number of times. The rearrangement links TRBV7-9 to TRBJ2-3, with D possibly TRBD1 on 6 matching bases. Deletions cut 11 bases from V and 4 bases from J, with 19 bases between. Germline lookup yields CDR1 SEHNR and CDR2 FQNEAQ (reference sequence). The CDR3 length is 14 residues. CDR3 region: CAADTGLSSDTQYF. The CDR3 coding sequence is TGTGCCGCGGACACAGGGTTAAGTTCAGATACGCAGTATTTT.

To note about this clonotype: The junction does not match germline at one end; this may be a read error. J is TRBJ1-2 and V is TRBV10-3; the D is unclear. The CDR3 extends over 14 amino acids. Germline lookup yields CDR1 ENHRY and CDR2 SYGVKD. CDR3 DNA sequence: TGTGTCATCAGTGAGCCGGAGGGCTCCTATGGCTACACCTTC. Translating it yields CVISEPEGSYGYTF.

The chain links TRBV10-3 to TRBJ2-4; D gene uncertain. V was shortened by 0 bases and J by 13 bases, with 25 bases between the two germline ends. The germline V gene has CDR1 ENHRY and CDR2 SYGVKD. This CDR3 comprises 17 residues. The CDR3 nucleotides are TGTGCCATCAGTGAGTCCAAGGGATTACTACTTAGAGAGGCCCAGTACTTC. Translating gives CAISESKGLLLREAQYF.

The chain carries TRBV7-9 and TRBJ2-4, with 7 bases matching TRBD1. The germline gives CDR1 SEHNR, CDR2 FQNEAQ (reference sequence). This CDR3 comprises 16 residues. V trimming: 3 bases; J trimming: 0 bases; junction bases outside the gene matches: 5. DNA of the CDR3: TGTGCCAGCAGCTTGAGGGGGCCCTCAGCCAAAAACATTCAGTACTTC. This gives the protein CASSLRGPSAKNIQYF.

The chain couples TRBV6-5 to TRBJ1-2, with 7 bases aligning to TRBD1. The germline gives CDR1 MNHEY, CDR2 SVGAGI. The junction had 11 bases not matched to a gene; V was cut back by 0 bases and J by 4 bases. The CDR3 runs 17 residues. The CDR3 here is CASSYSSGRTGLYGYTF. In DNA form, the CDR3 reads TGTGCCAGCAGTTACTCGAGCGGCAGGACAGGCCTCTATGGCTACACCTTC.

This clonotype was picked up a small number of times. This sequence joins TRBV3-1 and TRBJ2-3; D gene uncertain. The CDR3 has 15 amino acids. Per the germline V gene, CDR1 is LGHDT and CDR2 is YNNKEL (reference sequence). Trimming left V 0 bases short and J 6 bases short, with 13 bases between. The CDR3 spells CASSQDGSPADTQYF. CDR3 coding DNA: TGTGCCAGCAGCCAAGATGGCTCCCCAGCCGATACGCAGTATTTT.

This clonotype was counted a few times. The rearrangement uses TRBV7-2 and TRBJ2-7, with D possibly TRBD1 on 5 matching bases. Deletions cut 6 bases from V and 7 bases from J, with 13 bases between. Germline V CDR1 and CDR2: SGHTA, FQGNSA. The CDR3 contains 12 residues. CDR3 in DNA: TGTGCCAGCAGTTTGGGGCTTAGGGAGCAGTACTTC. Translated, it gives CASSLGLREQYF. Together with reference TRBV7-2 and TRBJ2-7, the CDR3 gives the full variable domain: GAGVSQSPSNKVTEKGKDVELRCDPISGHTALYWYRQSLGQGLEFLIYFQGNSAPDKSGLPSDRFSAERTGGSVSTLTIQRTQQEDSAVYLCASSLGLREQYFGPGTRLTVT.

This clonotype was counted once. The CDR3 loop reads CASSVGVGGTSEYNEQYF. DNA for the CDR3: TGTGCCAGCAGCGTAGGTGTGGGAGGGACTAGCGAGTACAATGAGCAGTACTTC. This chain links TRBV9 with TRBJ2-1, with 10 bases matching TRBD2. The J call may be wrong; the DNA end is better matched by TRBJ2-7. The length of the CDR3 is 18 residues. Germline values: CDR1 SGDLS, CDR2 YYNGEE.

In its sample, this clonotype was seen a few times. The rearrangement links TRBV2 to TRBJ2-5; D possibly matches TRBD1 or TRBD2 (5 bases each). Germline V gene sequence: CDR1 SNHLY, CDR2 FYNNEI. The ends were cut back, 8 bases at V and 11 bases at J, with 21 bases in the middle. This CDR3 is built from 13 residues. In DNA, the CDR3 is TGTGCCAGCGAGGACTCATCCGGGACCAAGCAGTACTTC. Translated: CASEDSSGTKQYF.

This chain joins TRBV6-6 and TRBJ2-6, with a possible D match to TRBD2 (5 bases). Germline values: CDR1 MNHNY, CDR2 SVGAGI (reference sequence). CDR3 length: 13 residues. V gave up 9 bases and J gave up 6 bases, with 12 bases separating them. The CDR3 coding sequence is TGTGCCAGTCGGTCGGGGATGGCCAACGTCCTGACTTTC. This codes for CASRSGMANVLTF.

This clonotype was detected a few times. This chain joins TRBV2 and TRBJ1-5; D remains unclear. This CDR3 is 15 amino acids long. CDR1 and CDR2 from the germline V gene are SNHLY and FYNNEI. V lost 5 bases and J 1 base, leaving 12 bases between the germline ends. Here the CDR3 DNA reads TGTGCCAGCAGTTGGAGGGTGTGGAGCAATCAGCCCCAGCATTTT. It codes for CASSWRVWSNQPQHF.

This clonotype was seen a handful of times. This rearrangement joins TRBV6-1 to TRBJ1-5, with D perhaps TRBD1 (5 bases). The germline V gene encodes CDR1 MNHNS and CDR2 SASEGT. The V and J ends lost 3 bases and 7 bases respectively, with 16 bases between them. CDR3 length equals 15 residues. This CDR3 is CASSDLGAGGQPQHF. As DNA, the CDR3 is TGTGCCAGCAGTGATTTAGGGGCAGGAGGCCAGCCCCAGCATTTT.

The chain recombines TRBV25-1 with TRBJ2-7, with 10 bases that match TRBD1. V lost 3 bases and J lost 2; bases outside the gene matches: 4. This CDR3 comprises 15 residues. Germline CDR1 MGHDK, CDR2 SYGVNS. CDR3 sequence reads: CASSERDRGTYEQYF. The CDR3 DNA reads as TGTGCCAGCAGTGAGCGGGACAGGGGAACCTACGAGCAGTACTTC.

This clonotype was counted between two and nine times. DNA for the CDR3: TGTGCCAGCAGCACCGTGGCGGGAGGACGCAATGAGCAGTTCTTC. It is translated as CASSTVAGGRNEQFF. The chain joins TRBV7-2 to TRBJ2-1; TRBD2 matches 8 bases. Germline V lookup: CDR1 SGHTA, CDR2 FQGNSA. With V trimmed by 5 bases and J by 6 bases, 9 bases remained unmatched. CDR3 length: 15 amino acids.

Written as DNA, the CDR3 is TGCGCCAGCAGCCAAGGAAGGATACTAGGAGGCACAGATACGCAGTATTTT. Protein product: CASSQGRILGGTDTQYF. The chain links TRBV4-1 to TRBJ2-3; TRBD2 might be the D (5 bases). The CDR3 sequence is 17 residues long. The V end lost 1 base, the J end lost 1 base, and 15 bases lay between the germline ends. CDR1 is MGHRA, CDR2 YSYEKL, per germline.

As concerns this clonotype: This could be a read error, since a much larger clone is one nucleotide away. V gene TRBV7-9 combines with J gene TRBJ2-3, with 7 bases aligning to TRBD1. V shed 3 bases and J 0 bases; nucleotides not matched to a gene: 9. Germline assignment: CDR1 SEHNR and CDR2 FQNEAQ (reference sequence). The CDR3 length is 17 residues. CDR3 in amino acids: CASSFPSQGSSTDTQYF. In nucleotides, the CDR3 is TGTGCCAGCAGCTTCCCCTCACAGGGGTCTAGCACAGATACGCAGTATTTT.

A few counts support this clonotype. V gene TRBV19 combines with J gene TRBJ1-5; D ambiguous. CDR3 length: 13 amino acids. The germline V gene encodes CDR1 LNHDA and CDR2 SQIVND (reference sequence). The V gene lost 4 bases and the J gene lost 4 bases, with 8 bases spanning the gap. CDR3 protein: CASSSVRNQPQHF. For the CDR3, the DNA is TGTGCCAGTAGTAGCGTGAGGAATCAGCCCCAGCATTTT.

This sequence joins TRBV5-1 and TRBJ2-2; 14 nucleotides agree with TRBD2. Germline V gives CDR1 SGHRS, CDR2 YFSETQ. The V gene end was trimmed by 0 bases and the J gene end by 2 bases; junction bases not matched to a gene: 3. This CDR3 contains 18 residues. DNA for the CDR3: TGCGCCAGCAGCTTGGGCGGGACTAGCGGGGGCAACACCGGGGAGCTGTTTTTT. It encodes CASSLGGTSGGNTGELFF.